Listed below are T cell receptor beta chains from one sample, sequenced in a study of T cells in Graves' hyperthyroidism and ophthalmopathy. TCRdb reanalysed the multiplex PCR reads using MiXCR and keeps one entry per CDR3 protein. The table records over 400,000 distinct CDR3 sequences, approximately 23% of them present only once. The sequenced sample was blood. Receptors were obtained from a woman aged 70 to 79 with Graves' ophthalmopathy. Each CDR3 is given with its conserved first and last residue. The D gene is left open where the match is weak. A clone size is listed for some rows: how often the clone was seen (once, few, many), or a class if it is expanded.

clone size	V gene	J gene	D gene	CDR3 DNA	CDR3 protein
NA	TRBV6-2/TRBV6-3	TRBJ1-5	NA	TGTGCCAGCAGTTATAGGGCCGTTACAGATAGCAATCAGCCCCAGCATTTT	CASSYRAVTDSNQPQHF
many	TRBV27	TRBJ2-1	NA	TGTGCCAGCAGGAGGGGCGGGGATGAGCAGTTCTTC	CASRRGGDEQFF
many	TRBV19	TRBJ1-1	NA	TGTGCCAGTAGTCTGGACGGACAGAACACTGAAGCTTTCTTT	CASSLDGQNTEAFF
NA	TRBV6-2/TRBV6-3	TRBJ2-3	NA	TGTGCCAGCAGTTACACCCTAACCCCGGGAGGCACAGATACGCAGTATTTT	CASSYTLTPGGTDTQYF
many	TRBV20-1	TRBJ2-1	TRBD2	TGCAGTGGACGCCTAGCGGGGTACAATGAGCAGTTCTTC	CSGRLAGYNEQFF
once	TRBV7-2	TRBJ1-5	NA	TGTGCCAGCAGCTTACAGGGAGGAAATAGCAATCAGCCCCAGCATTTT	CASSLQGGNSNQPQHF
few	TRBV5-6	TRBJ2-5	TRBD2	TGTGCCTGCAGCTCTAGCGGGAGGGCCGTGGAGACCCAGTACTTC	CACSSSGRAVETQYF
NA	TRBV28	TRBJ1-5	TRBD1	TGTGCCAGCAGCTACCGACAGGGCCGAGACCAGCCCCAGCATTTT	CASSYRQGRDQPQHF
NA	TRBV12-3/TRBV12-4	TRBJ1-5	NA	TGTGCCAGCAGTTTACGGACTTTTCAGCCCCAGCATTTT	CASSLRTFQPQHF
few	TRBV28	TRBJ1-5	NA	TGTGCCAGCAGTTTAAATGGGTTGAGTCAGCCCCAGCATTTT	CASSLNGLSQPQHF
many	TRBV2	TRBJ1-1	NA	TGTGCCAGCAGTGAAGGGGCAGGGTACGGCTCTTTCTTT	CASSEGAGYGSFF
many	TRBV20-1	TRBJ1-2	TRBD1	TGCAGTGCTAGGGGGGACAGGGAAGGCTACACCTTC	CSARGDREGYTF
NA	TRBV6-2/TRBV6-3	TRBJ1-6	NA	TGTGCCAGCAGTTACCACCCGGAAAGAAGATATAATTCACCCCTCCACTTT	CASSYHPERRYNSPLHF
NA	TRBV5-1	TRBJ2-5	NA	TGCGCCAGCGACACAGCCGGGGGTAGTGAAGAGACCCAGTACTTC	CASDTAGGSEETQYF
NA	TRBV28	TRBJ1-2	NA	TGTGCCAGCAGTTTGCAACAGCTAAACTATGGCTACACCTTC	CASSLQQLNYGYTF
many	TRBV2	TRBJ2-5	NA	TGTGCCAGCAGTGAACGACGGCCACAGTACTTC	CASSERRPQYF
few	TRBV5-6	TRBJ2-7	NA	TGTGCCAGCAGCGCCGGACACCAGTGGTCCTACGAGCAGTACTTC	CASSAGHQWSYEQYF
NA	TRBV5-5	TRBJ1-1	NA	TGTGCCAGCACTCGCCGTGACAGGAGTAACACTGAAGCTTTCTTT	CASTRRDRSNTEAFF
NA	TRBV6-1	TRBJ2-7	TRBD2	TGTGCCAGCAGACGCACCCCCGGGACTAGCGATTACGAGCAGTACTTC	CASRRTPGTSDYEQYF
few	TRBV12-3/TRBV12-4	TRBJ2-2	NA	TGTGCCAGCAGTTTAGTCGTCTCCGGGGAGCTGTTTTTT	CASSLVVSGELFF
NA	TRBV10-3	TRBJ2-7	TRBD1	TGTGCCATCAGTCCGGACAGGGGACTATTCTACGAGCAGTACTTC	CAISPDRGLFYEQYF